The T cell receptor beta chain described here comes from a study of blood T cell repertoires in COVID-19. At the level of the study: Sources were T cells, B-cell-depleted T cells, or PBMCs; the material itself was cDNA or gDNA.

Seattle's enrolled individuals joined amid active infection and were then monitored longitudinally. CDR1 is LGHNA, CDR2 YNFKEQ, per germline. V was clipped by 4 bases and J by 4 bases, with 11 bases between them. The CDR3 spans 13 residues. Original analysis: Nucleated cell number was recorded as an estimate derived from reference gene primer amplification. The table came from immunoSEQ multiplex PCR; TCRdb's copy has only in-frame clones and leaves some out. V and J calls and clone size are as listed in that table; D and trimming were resolved from the DNA. The sample contains about 260,000 clones, roughly 90% of which appear only once.

The source material was peripheral blood. The source is a woman in her 30s with COVID-19, enrolled during active disease. The rearrangement uses TRBV4-2 and TRBJ2-7; D is perhaps TRBD2 (6 bases). CDR3 protein: CASSLGTEYEQYF. CDR3 bases: TGTGCCAGCAGCCTAGGGACTGAATACGAGCAGTACTTC.